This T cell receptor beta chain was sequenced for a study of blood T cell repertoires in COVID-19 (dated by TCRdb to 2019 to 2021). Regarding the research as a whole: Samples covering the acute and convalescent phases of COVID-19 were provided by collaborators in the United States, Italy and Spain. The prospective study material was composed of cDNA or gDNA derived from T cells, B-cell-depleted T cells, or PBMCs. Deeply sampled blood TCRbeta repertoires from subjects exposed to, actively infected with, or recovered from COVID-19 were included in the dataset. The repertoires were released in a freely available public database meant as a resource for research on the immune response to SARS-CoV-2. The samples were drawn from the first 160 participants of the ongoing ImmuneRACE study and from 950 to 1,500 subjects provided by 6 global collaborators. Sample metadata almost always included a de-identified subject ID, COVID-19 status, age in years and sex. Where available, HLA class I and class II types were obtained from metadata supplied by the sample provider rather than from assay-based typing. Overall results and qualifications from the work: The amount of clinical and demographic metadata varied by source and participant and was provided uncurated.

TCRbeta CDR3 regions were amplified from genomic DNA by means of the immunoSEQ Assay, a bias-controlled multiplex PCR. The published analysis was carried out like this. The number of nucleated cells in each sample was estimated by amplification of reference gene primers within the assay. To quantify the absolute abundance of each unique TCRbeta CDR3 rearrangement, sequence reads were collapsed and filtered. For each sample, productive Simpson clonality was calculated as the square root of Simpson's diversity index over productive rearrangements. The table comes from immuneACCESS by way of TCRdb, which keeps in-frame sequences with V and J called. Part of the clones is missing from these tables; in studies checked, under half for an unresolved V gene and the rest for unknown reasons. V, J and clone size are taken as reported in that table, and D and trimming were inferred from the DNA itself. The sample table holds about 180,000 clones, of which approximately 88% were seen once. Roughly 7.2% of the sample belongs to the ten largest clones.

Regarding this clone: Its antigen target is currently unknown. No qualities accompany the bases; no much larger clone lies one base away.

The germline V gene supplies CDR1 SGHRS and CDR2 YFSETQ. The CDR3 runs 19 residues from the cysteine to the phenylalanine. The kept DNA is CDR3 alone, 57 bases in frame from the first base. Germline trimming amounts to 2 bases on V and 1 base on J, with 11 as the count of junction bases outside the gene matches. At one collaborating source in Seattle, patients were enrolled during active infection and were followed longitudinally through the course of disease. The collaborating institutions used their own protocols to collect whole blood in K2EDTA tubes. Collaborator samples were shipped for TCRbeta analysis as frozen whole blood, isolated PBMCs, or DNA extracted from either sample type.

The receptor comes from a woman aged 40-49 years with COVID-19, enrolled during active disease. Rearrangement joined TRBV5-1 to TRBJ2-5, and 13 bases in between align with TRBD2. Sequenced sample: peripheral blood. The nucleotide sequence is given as TGCGCCAGCAGCTTCCCTTCGACTAGCGGGGGGAACCCCCAAGAGACCCAGTACTTC. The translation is CASSFPSTSGGNPQETQYF.